Below, one T cell receptor (beta chain) is given with its context. The data were taken from a study of blood T cell repertoires in COVID-19. Study information: T cells, B-cell-depleted T cells, or PBMCs supplied cDNA or gDNA.

The CDR3 has 15 residues. The V and J ends lost 2 bases and 4 bases, in that order; junction bases with no gene match: 5. Germline V lookup: CDR1 MNHNS, CDR2 SASEGT. As processed by the authors: Using reference gene primer amplification, nucleated cell counts were estimated. Some clones are missing from TCRdb's copy, which holds only in-frame ones; the method was immunoSEQ multiplex PCR. The DNA was the basis for D and trimming; V, J and clone size are from that table. The repertoire has approximately 220,000 clones, roughly 80% of them found once; the top ten carry 2% to 2.5%. The clonotype originates from a woman aged 60-75 years with acute or convalescent COVID-19. V is TRBV6-1 and J is TRBJ2-1, with 7 bases that match TRBD1. The sample consisted of peripheral blood. The chain's CDR3 is CASSERGLVYNEQFF. The CDR3 nucleotides read TGTGCCAGCAGTGAAAGGGGGCTAGTTTACAATGAGCAGTTCTTC.